This TCR beta chain was sequenced in a study of T-cell memory formation after mild COVID-19. Study-level background: TCR clusters showed largely donor specificity.

This clonotype appeared many times. Its antigen is not identified. Germline-derived CDR1 and CDR2 are MNHEY and SMNVEV (reference sequence). Trimming took 5 bases from V and 3 from J, leaving 17 bases between them. The CDR3 loop spans 15 amino acids. Study-wide results and limits: Researchers report contracting CD4+ clones mostly in CM and EM, with CD8+ clones in EMRA. Proof of SARS-CoV-2 specificity was absent for the second-wave clones that crested on day 37.

Amplification by 5'RACE using constant-segment primers produced TCR alpha and TCR beta cDNA libraries that carried sample barcodes and UMIs. TCRdb analysed the 5' RACE reads with MiXCR anew, one entry per CDR3 protein. The table includes 200,000 to 250,000 distinct CDR3 sequences, 15% detected once. The sequence derives from an adult woman who had mild COVID-19 (a few samples of this study predate the infection). Cell type and time point are not known. Sequenced material: PBMCs or a T cell subset sorted from them (not recorded which). This chain uses TRBV27 with TRBJ2-7; D is uncertain. For the CDR3, the DNA is TGTGCCAGCAGTCCCAACCTGGCAACAAACTACGAGCAGTACTTC. It codes for CASSPNLATNYEQYF.